What follows describes a single TCR beta chain. Its matching antigen is unknown. This entry comes from a study of T-cell memory formation after mild COVID-19. Study findings and constraints: While clones contracting from day 15 to 85 were balanced between CD4 and CD8, later expanders leaned CD4+.

Using its own MiXCR run on the 5' RACE reads, TCRdb lists one record per CDR3 protein. This repertoire shows approximately 440,000 distinct CDR3 sequences, 20% found once; its top ten account for 8.4%. The CDR3 is 13 residues long. Germline CDR1 is LGHNA and CDR2 is YNFKEQ. Trimming removed 0 bases at V and 10 bases at J, with 10 bases between. The chain uses TRBV4-2 and TRBJ2-1; D is possibly TRBD2 (6 bases). The sample consisted of PBMCs or a T cell subset sorted from them (not recorded which). This TCR came from an adult woman who had mild COVID-19 (a few samples of this study predate the infection). Cell type and time point are not known. For the CDR3, the DNA is TGTGCCAGCAGCCAAGATTCGGGGGTGGAGCAGTTCTTC. This codes for CASSQDSGVEQFF.